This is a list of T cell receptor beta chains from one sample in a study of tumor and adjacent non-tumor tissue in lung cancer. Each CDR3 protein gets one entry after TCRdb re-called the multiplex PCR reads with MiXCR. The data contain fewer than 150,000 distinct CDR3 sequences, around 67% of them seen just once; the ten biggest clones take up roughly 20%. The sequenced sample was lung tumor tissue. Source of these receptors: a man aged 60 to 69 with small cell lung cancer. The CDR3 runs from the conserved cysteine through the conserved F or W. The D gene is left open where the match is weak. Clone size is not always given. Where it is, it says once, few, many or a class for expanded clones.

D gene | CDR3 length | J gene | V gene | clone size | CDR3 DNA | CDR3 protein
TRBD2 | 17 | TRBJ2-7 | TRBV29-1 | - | TGCAGCGTTGTATGGCTAGAGGGAGGGCCAACTCCGGGCGAGCAGTACTTC | CSVVWLEGGPTPGEQYF
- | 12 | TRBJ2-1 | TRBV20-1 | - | TGCAGTGCTAGAGGATTGCACAGTGAGCAGTTCTTC | CSARGLHSEQFF
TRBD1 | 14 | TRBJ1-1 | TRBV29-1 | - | TGCAGCGCCAGGGGACAGGGGTTGGACACTGAAGCTTTCTTT | CSARGQGLDTEAFF
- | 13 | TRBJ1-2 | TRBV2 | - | TGTGCCAGCAGTGGACAGGTGTACTATGGCTACACCTTC | CASSGQVYYGYTF
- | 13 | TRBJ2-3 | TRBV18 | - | TGTGCCAGCTCACCACAGGGTGAAGATACGCAGTATTTT | CASSPQGEDTQYF
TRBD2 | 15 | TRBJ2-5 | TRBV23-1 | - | TGCGCCAGCAGTCAAAGGACTAGCGGGAAAGAGACCCAGTACTTC | CASSQRTSGKETQYF
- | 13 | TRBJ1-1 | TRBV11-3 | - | TGTGCCAGCAGCAAAGAGGGAGGTAGTGAAGCTCACTTT | CASSKEGGSEAHF
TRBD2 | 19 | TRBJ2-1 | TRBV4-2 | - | TGTGCCAGCAGCCGGTCCGGGGATCCCCGGGAGGATTGGAACAATGATCAGTTCTTC | CASSRSGDPREDWNNDQFF
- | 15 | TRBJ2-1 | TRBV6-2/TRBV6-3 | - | TGTGCCGGCAGTTACACGGGGGCCGTTTACAATGAGCAGTTCTTC | CAGSYTGAVYNEQFF
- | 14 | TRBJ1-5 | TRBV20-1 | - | TGCAGTGCCATAACGGCAGGGGTGGATCAACCCCAGCATTTT | CSAITAGVDQPQHF
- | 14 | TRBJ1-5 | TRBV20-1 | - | TGCAGTGCTATGACCGGCTATAGCAATCAGCCCCAGCATTTC | CSAMTGYSNQPQHF
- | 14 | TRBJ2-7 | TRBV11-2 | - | TGTGCCAGCAGTTTAGATCGGCAGACCTACGAGCAGTACTTC | CASSLDRQTYEQYF
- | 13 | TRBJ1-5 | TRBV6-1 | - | TGTGCCAGCAGTGAAGTCGGCCGTGGGCCCCATCATTTT | CASSEVGRGPHHF
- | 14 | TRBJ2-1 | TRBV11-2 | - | TGTGCCAGCCAGAAGCGGCAAGGCCTCAATGAGCAGTTCTTC | CASQKRQGLNEQFF
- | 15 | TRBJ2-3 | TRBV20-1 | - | TGCAGTGCTAGAGACCCTCGCTCTAACACAGATACGCAGTATTTT | CSARDPRSNTDTQYF
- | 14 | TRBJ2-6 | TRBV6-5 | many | TGTGCCAGCAGCCACATCTCTGGGGCCAACGTCCTGACTTTC | CASSHISGANVLTF
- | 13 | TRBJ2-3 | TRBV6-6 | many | TGTGCCAGTGGGGTGGAGGGCACAGATACGCAGTATTTT | CASGVEGTDTQYF
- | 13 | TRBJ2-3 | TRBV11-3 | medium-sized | TGTGCCAGCAGCTTAGATCAGACAGATACGCAGTATTTT | CASSLDQTDTQYF
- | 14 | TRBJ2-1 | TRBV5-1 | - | TGCGCCAGCAGGGAGGGTAGGGGGCTAGGGAAGCAGTTCTTC | CASREGRGLGKQFF
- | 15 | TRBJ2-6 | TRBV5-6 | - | TGTGCCAGCAGCTTGAGGTTTGCTGGGGCCAACGTCCTGACTTTC | CASSLRFAGANVLTF
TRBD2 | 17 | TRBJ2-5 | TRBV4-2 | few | TGTGCCAGCAGCCAACGCGTGGCGGGAGGTGTAGGGGAGACCCAGTACTTC | CASSQRVAGGVGETQYF
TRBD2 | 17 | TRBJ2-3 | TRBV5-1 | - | TGCGCCAGCGACTTGGGACTAGCGGGAGCAGGCACAAATACGCAGTATTTT | CASDLGLAGAGTNTQYF
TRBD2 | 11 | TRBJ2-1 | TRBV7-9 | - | TGTGCCAGCAGCCAGACTAGCGGGGAGTTCTTC | CASSQTSGEFF
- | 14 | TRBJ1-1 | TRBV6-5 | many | TGTGCCAGCAGGAGACAGTACATGAACACTGAAGCTTTCTTT | CASRRQYMNTEAFF
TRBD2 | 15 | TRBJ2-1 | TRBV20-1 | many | TGCAGTGCTAAAAGCGGGAGAAGCTCCTACAATGAGCAGTTCTTC | CSAKSGRSSYNEQFF
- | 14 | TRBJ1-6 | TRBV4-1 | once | TGCGCCAGCTGCCAAGACCGCCTGGGTTCACCCCTCCACTTT | CASCQDRLGSPLHF
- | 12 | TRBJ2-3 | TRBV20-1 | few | TGCAGTGCTAGGAGCGGGCCAGATACGCAGTATTTT | CSARSGPDTQYF
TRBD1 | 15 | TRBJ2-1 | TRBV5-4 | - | TGTGTCAGCAGACCTCCGGGACAGGGCTACAATGAGCAGTTCTTC | CVSRPPGQGYNEQFF
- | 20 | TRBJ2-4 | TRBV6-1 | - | TGTGCCAACTGTGAAGTTATAGGAGGGGGCGGGATAAAAGCCAAAAACATTCAGTACTTC | CANCEVIGGGGIKAKNIQYF
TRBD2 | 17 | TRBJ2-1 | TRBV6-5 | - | TGTGCCAGCAGATACTCGATCTGTGGACTAGCGGACAATGAGCAGTTCTTC | CASRYSICGLADNEQFF
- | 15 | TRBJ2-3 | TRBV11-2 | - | TGTGCCAGCAGCTTAAGCAGCGTGAGGGCCTATACGCAGTATTTT | CASSLSSVRAYTQYF
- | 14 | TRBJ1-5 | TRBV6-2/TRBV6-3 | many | TGTGCCAGCAGTTATGGGCAGGTCAATCAGCCCCAGCATTTT | CASSYGQVNQPQHF
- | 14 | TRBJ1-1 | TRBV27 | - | TGTGCCAGCAGGGTCGGGTGGGTGAACACTGAAACTTCCTTT | CASRVGWVNTETSF
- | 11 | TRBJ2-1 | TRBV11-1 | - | TGTGTCAGCACCTTAGACAATGAGCAATTCTTC | CVSTLDNEQFF
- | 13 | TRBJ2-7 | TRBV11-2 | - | TGTGCCAGCAGCTATACTGTATCGTACGAGCAGTACTTC | CASSYTVSYEQYF
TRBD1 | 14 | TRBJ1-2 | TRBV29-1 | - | TGCAGCGTTACAACAGGGGGATTATGCTATGGCTACACCTTC | CSVTTGGLCYGYTF
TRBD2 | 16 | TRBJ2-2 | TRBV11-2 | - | TGTACCAGCAGCTTAGTGAGTGGTCTAGCGGGGGTCGAAATGTTTTTT | CTSSLVSGLAGVEMFF
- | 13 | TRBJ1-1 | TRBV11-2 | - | TGTGTCAGCAGCTTACTGGGGAACACTGAAGCTTTCTTT | CVSSLLGNTEAFF
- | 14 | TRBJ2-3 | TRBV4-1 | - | TGCGCCAGGAGCCCGACAGCTAGCACAGATACGCAGTATTTT | CARSPTASTDTQYF
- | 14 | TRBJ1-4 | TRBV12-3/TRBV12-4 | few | TGTGCCAGCAGTTTTAAGAGCTCTGGAGAAGAACTGTTTTTT | CASSFKSSGEELFF
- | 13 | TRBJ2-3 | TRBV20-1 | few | TGCTCCGCAAGTGGAGGGCGCACAGATACGCAGTATTTT | CSASGGRTDTQYF
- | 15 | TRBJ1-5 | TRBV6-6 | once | TGTGCCAGCAACCTACTTCCCGGGGGCAATCAGGCCCAGCAGTTT | CASNLLPGGNQAQQF
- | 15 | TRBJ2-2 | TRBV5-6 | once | TGTGCCAGCAGCTCATGGCGGATAAGCATCGGGGAGCTGTTTTTC | CASSSWRISIGELFF
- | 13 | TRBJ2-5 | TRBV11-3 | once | TGCATCAGCAGCTTAGTAGCCTGGGAGACCCAGTACTTC | CISSLVAWETQYF